This entry features one T cell receptor (beta chain) sequence. This entry comes from a study of OX40 agonist ivuxolimab in advanced cancers. As for the study in general: It was ivuxolimab, an agonistic anti-OX40 (CD134) antibody, that patients were treated with. Enrollees could have had prior anti-PD-1, anti-PD-L1 or anti-CTLA-4 therapy, which roughly 40% had received.

V was clipped by 0 bases and J by 2 bases, with 7 bases between them. The germline V gene encodes CDR1 ENHRY and CDR2 SYGVKD. The CDR3 runs to 14 residues. Produced via immunoSEQ multiplex PCR; TCRdb's table is partial and in-frame only. The table shows about 18,000 clones, with about two thirds occurring only once. J is TRBJ1-1 and V is TRBV10-3; no clear D. Material: CD4+ or CD8+ T cells sorted from blood, obtained in a trial of the OX40 agonist ivuxolimab. This receptor was identified in an adult with an advanced solid tumor such as melanoma, head and neck, liver or kidney cancer. The CDR3 DNA sequence: TGTGCCATCAGTGAGTCGCAGGTTAACACTGAAGCTTTCTTT. Protein: CAISESQVNTEAFF.